These 12 T cell receptor beta chains were all obtained from the same sample, sequenced in a study of blood T cell repertoires in COVID-19. Using immunoSEQ multiplex PCR, the repertoire was profiled, and TCRdb retains in-frame clones only, with some absent. This table has 55,000 to 75,000 clones, approximately 86% appearing once. The material sequenced was peripheral blood. The receptors were sampled from a human donor with active COVID-19. The donor label of this sample is uncertain.

CDR3 amino acids: CASSVEGQPQHF. The DNA of the CDR3 is TGTGCCAGCAGTGTGGAGGGCCAGCCCCAGCATTTT. V gene TRBV2 combines with J gene TRBJ1-5; the D is unclear. The germline V gene encodes CDR1 SNHLY and CDR2 FYNNEI. V was shortened by 4 bases and J by 7 bases, with 8 bases between the two germline ends. There are 12 residues in the CDR3.

The rearrangement uses TRBV7-2 and TRBJ1-6; D ambiguous. V dropped 1 base and J dropped 6 bases, with 13 bases sitting between them. This CDR3 contains 16 residues. Germline V gene sequence: CDR1 SGHTA, CDR2 FQGNSA. The CDR3 nucleotides read TGTGCCAGCAGCTTAGGGGCCAGATTGGGTAATTCACCCCTCCACTTT. Translated, it gives CASSLGARLGNSPLHF.

The count of this clone is one. The chain has TRBV9 and TRBJ2-2; a weak D match, TRBD2 (6 bases). Germline V gene lookup returns CDR1 SGDLS and CDR2 YYNGEE. CDR3 size: 16 residues. The V end was cut by 1 base, the J end by 0 bases, with 10 bases between. The CDR3 DNA sequence: TGTGCCAGCAGCGTATCACCGGGAGCGAACACCGGGGAGCTGTTTTTT. It encodes CASSVSPGANTGELFF. Drawing the rest from reference TRBV9 and TRBJ2-2, the complete variable domain is DSGVTQTPKHLITATGQRVTLRCSPRSGDLSVYWYQQSLDQGLQFLIQYYNGEERAKGNILERFSAQQFPDLHSELNLSSLELGDSALYFCASSVSPGANTGELFFGEGSRLTVL.

The DNA of the CDR3 is TGCGCCAGCACCGACTTCCAGGGGAGGGCCTCCGGCGAGCAGTACTTC. This gives the protein CASTDFQGRASGEQYF. This chain joins TRBV5-1 and TRBJ2-7; perhaps TRBD2 as D (7 bases). This CDR3 contains 16 residues. V was cut by 6 bases and J by 6 bases, with 25 bases left in between. Germline V gene sequence: CDR1 SGHRS, CDR2 YFSETQ.

This chain connects TRBV5-5 to TRBJ2-2; D call uncertain. V was trimmed by 4 bases and J by 7 bases, leaving 11 bases between them. Germline V CDR1 and CDR2: SGHKS, YYEKEE (reference sequence). The CDR3 loop spans 13 amino acids. CDR3 nucleotide sequence: TGTGCCAGCAGCACCGGCGGAAGCGGGGAGCTGTTTTTT. Translating it yields CASSTGGSGELFF.

The chain has TRBV10-3 and TRBJ2-2, with a tentative D call TRBD1 (6 bases). Germline V CDR1 and CDR2: ENHRY, SYGVKD. There are 15 residues in the CDR3. Trimming removed 4 bases from V and 5 bases from J, with 14 bases in between. The CDR3 loop is CAISARDTITGELFF. CDR3 bases: TGTGCCATCAGTGCTCGGGACACGATAACCGGGGAGCTGTTTTTT.

The V gene is TRBV5-1, the J gene TRBJ2-6; 9 nucleotides align to TRBD2. This CDR3 spans 18 amino acids. Germline V lookup: CDR1 SGHRS, CDR2 YFSETQ. V gave up 3 bases and J gave up 0 bases; unmatched junction bases: 7. The CDR3 DNA sequence: TGCGCCAGCAGCTACTTAGCGGGGGCTTCCTCTGGGGCCAACGTCCTGACTTTC. Its protein product is CASSYLAGASSGANVLTF.

This clone has only a few counts. V usage is TRBV7-9 and J usage is TRBJ1-3; 7 positions match TRBD1. Germline V gene sequence: CDR1 SEHNR, CDR2 FQNEAQ (reference sequence). This CDR3 has 18 residues. V trimming: 5 bases; J trimming: 0 bases; junction bases outside the gene matches: 13. CDR3 DNA sequence: TGTGCCAGCAGCGGGTTTACCGGGACAGCCAACTCTGGAAACACCATATATTTT. Its translation: CASSGFTGTANSGNTIYF.

J is TRBJ1-5 and V is TRBV19; D gene unclear. The CDR3 runs to 13 residues. Trimming cost V 5 bases and J 6 bases, with 11 bases left between them. CDR1 and CDR2 (germline): LNHDA, SQIVND (reference sequence). The CDR3 sequence: CASSALWAQPQHF. The CDR3 nucleotides are TGTGCCAGTAGTGCTCTTTGGGCTCAGCCCCAGCATTTT.

The chain recombines TRBV29-1 with TRBJ2-1; 10 positions agree with TRBD1. V shed 8 bases, J shed 5 bases, and the junction held 12 bases outside the gene matches. This CDR3 has 15 amino acids. Germline V CDR1 and CDR2: SQVTM, ANQGSEA. The CDR3 reads CSFLLDRGHNNEQFF. The CDR3 coding sequence is TGCAGCTTTCTGCTTGACAGGGGGCATAACAATGAGCAGTTCTTC.

The table lists this clone with a count of one. CDR3 loop: CAWSRLRDTEAFF. The CDR3 region has the DNA TGTGCCTGGAGTCGGCTCAGGGACACTGAAGCTTTCTTT. The rearrangement links TRBV30 to TRBJ1-1; a weak D match, TRBD1 (5 bases). Trimming took 2 bases from V and 3 from J, leaving 10 bases between them. The V gene's germline CDR1 is GTSNPN and CDR2 SVGIG (reference sequence). The CDR3 runs to 13 residues.

This chain links TRBV5-5 with TRBJ1-2; D unresolved. Germline V gene data show CDR1 as SGHKS and CDR2 as YYEKEE (reference sequence). V lost 2 bases and J lost 7, with 15 bases in between. This CDR3 region has 14 residues. CDR3: CASSFLDGVSGYTF. In DNA form, the CDR3 reads TGTGCCAGCAGCTTTCTTGACGGGGTCTCTGGCTACACCTTC.